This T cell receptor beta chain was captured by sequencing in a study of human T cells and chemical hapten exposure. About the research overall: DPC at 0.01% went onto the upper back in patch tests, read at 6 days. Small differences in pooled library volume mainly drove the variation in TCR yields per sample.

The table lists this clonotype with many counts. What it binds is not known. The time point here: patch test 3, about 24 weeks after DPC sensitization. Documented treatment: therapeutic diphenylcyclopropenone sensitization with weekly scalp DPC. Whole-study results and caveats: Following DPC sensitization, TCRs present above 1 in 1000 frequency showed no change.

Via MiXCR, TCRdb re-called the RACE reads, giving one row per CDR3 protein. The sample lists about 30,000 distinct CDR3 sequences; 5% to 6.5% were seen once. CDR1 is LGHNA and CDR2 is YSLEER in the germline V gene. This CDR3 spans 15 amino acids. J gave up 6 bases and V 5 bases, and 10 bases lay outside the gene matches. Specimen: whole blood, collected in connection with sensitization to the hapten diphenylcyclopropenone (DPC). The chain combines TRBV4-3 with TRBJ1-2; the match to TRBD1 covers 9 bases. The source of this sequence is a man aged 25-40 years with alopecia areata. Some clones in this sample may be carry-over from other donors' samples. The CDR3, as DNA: TGCGCCAGCAGCTCCGGGACAGGGACGGAAAATGGCTACACCTTC. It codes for CASSSGTGTENGYTF.